The clone carrying this T cell receptor (beta chain) was counted only a few times. These data are taken from a study of regulatory T cells in long-lasting Graves disease. Building of the TCR beta libraries involved iRepertoire HTBI primers and Arm-PCR of CDR3 regions. From the multiplex PCR reads, TCRdb called clonotypes with MiXCR, one entry per CDR3 protein. The sample consists of about 520,000 distinct CDR3 sequences, about 11% of them appearing once. Time point denoted: newly diagnosed GD, antithyroid drugs for less than 3 months. RNA extracted from PBMCs served as the sequencing template. American Thyroid Association guidelines were used to diagnose Graves' disease. These same records also appear under a second study, on T cells in Graves' hyperthyroidism and ophthalmopathy. Turning to that study: Uncontrolled infection, other autoimmune disease, pregnancy and lactation each barred patients from inclusion.

The specimen comprised peripheral blood mononuclear cells (PBMCs), sampled at new diagnosis, from a patient treated with antithyroid drugs. This sequence was found in a woman aged 25 to 39 with Graves disease.

The CDR3, as DNA: TGCAGCGTTGACGGGACAGGGTTCCCCGATGAGCAGTTCTTC. This gives the protein CSVDGTGFPDEQFF. The V call is TRBV29-1, the J call TRBJ2-1, with 9 nucleotides matching TRBD1. The CDR3 has 14 amino acids. The germline gives CDR1 SQVTM, CDR2 ANQGSEA. V dropped 3 bases and J dropped 8; count of bases not matched to a gene: 8.